The clone carrying this T cell receptor beta chain was observed a few times. Its matching antigen is unknown. Sequenced material consisted of expressed TCRB transcripts (all of the isolated RNA was reverse transcribed). The table came from immunoSEQ multiplex PCR; TCRdb's copy has only in-frame clones and leaves some out. The profile shows roughly 500,000 clones, approximately 30% of them singletons. Germline CDR1 is ENHRY and CDR2 is SYGVKD. After removal of 4 bases from V and 9 bases from J, the junction contained 9 bases not matched to a gene. The CDR3 totals 16 residues. This sample was taken from a study of beta chain features in type 1 diabetes. Study results and caveats: Sampled from patients, naive, central memory and Treg TCRB repertoires appeared more similar than those sampled from healthy donors. Type 1 diabetes patients had VDJ junctions that carried fewer insertions and more deletions.

Sequencing was performed on naive CD4+ T cells from blood. This sequence originates from a young man in good health. The chain joins TRBV10-3 to TRBJ2-1; 13 nucleotides match TRBD2. CDR3 nucleotides: TGTGCCATCAGTGTGGTACTAGCGGGAGGGCCGGGTGAGCAGTTCTTC. It specifies CAISVVLAGGPGEQFF.